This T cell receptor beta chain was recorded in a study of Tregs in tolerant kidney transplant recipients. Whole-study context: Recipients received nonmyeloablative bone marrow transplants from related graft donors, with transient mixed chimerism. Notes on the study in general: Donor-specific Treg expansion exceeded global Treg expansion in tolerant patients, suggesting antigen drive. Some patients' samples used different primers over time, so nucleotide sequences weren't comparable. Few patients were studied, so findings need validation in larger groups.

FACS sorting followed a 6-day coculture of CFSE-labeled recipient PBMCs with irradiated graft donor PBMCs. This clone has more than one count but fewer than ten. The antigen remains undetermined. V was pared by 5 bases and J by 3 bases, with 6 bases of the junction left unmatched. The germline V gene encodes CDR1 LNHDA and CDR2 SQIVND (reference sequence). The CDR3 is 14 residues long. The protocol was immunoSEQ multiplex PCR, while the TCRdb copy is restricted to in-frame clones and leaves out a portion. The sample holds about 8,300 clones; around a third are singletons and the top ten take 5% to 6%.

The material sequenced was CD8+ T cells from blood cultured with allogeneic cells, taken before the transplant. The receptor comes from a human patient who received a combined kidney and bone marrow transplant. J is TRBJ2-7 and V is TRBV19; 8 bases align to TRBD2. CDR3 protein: CASSPGLVSYEQYF. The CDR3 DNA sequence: TGTGCCAGTAGTCCGGGACTAGTGAGCTACGAGCAGTACTTC.